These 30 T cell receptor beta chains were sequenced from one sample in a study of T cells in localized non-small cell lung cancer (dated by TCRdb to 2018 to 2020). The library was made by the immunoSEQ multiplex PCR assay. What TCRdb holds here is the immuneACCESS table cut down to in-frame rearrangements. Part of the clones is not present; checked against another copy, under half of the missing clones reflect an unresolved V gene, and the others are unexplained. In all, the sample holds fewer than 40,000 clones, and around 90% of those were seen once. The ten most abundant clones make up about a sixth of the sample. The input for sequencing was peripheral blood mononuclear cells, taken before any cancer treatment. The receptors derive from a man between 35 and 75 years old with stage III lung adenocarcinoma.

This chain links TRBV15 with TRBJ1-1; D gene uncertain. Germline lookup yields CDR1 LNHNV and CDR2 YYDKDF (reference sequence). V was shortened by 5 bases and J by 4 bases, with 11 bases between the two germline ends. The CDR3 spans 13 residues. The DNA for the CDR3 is TGTGCCACCAGCGCCTTCCGTCGCACTGAAGCTTTCTTT. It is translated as CATSAFRRTEAFF.

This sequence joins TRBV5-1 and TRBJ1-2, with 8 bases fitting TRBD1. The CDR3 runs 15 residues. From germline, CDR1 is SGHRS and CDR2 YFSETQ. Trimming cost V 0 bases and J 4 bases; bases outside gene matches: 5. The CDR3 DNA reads TGCGCCAGCAGCTTGGGGGACAGGAACATCTATGGCTACACCTTC. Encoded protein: CASSLGDRNIYGYTF.

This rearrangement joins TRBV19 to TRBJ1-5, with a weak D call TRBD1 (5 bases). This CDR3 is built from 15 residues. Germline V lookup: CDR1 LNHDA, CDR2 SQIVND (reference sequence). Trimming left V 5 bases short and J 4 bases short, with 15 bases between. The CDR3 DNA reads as TGTGCCAGTAGTGCCCCATACACAGGTAATCAGCCCCAGCATTTT. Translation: CASSAPYTGNQPQHF.

Here the CDR3 DNA reads TGTGCCTGGAGTCCCGACAGTCCTGGAAACACCATATATTTT. The encoded protein is CAWSPDSPGNTIYF. This chain links TRBV30 with TRBJ1-3; tentatively, D is TRBD1 (5 bases). With 2 bases removed from V and 2 bases from J, the gap between germline ends came to 10 bases. CDR3 length equals 14 residues. Germline CDR1 and CDR2: GTSNPN and SVGIG (reference sequence). Together with reference TRBV30 and TRBJ1-3, the CDR3 gives the full variable domain: SQTIHQWPATLVQPVGSPLSLECTVEGTSNPNLYWYRQAAGRGLQLLFYSVGIGQISSEVPQNLSASRPQDRQFILSSKKLLLSDSGFYLCAWSPDSPGNTIYFGEGSWLTVV.

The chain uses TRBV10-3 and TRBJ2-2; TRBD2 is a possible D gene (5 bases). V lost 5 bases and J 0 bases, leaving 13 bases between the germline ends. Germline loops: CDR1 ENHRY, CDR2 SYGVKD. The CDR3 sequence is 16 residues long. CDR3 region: CAISPLGGANTGELFF. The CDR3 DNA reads TGTGCCATCAGTCCACTCGGAGGCGCGAACACCGGGGAGCTGTTTTTT.

CDR3 bases: TGTGCCAGCAGCTTTGGACAGGGAAGTTTGAACACTGAAGCTTTCTTT. Encoded protein: CASSFGQGSLNTEAFF. This chain uses TRBV11-3 with TRBJ1-1, with 8 bases matching TRBD1. The CDR3 spans 16 residues. CDR1 and CDR2 from the germline V gene are SGHNT and YENEEA. Trimming cost V 3 bases and J 0 bases; bases outside gene matches: 6.

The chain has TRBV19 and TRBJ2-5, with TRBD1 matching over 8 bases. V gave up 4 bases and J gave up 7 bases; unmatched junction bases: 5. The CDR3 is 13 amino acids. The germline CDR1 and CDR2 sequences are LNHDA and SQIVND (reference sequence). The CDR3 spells CASSSGQGGTQYF. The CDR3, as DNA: TGTGCCAGTAGTAGCGGACAGGGAGGGACCCAGTACTTC.

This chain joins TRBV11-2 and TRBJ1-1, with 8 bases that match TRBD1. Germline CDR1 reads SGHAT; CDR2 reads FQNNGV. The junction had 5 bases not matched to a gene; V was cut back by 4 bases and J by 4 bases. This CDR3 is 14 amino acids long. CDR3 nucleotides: TGTGCCAGCAGCTCCTTTACAGGGGGCACTGAAGCTTTCTTT. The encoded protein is CASSSFTGGTEAFF.

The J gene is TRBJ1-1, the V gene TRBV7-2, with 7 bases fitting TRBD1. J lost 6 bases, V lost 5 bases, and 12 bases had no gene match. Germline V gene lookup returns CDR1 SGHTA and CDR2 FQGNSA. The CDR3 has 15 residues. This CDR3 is CASSGSTGNRAEAFF. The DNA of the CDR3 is TGTGCCAGCAGCGGTTCGACAGGGAATAGGGCTGAAGCTTTCTTT.

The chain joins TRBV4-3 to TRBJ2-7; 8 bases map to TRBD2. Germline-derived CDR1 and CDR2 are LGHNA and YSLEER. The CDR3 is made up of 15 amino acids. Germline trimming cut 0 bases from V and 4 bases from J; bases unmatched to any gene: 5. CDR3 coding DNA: TGCGCCAGCAGCCAAGATCTGCGCGGGGGGTACGAGCAGTACTTC. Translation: CASSQDLRGGYEQYF.

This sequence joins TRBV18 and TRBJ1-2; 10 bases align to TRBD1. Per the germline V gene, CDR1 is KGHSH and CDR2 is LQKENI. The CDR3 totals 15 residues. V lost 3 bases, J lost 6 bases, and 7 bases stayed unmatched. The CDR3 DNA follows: TGTGCCAGCTCACCTGGGGTTGGACAGGGGGATGGCTACACCTTC. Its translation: CASSPGVGQGDGYTF. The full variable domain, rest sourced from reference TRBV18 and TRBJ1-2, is NAGVMQNPRHLVRRRGQEARLRCSPMKGHSHVYWYRQLPEEGLKFMVYLQKENIIDESGMPKERFSAEFPKEGPSILRIQQVVRGDSAAYFCASSPGVGQGDGYTFGSGTRLTVV.

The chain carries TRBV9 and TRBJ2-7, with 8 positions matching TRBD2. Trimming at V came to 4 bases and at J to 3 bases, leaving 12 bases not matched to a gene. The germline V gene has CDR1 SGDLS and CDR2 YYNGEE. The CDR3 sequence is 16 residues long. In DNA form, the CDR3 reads TGTGCCAGCAGCCCCCACCGCGGCGGGGGGTTCTACGAGCAGTACTTC. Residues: CASSPHRGGGFYEQYF. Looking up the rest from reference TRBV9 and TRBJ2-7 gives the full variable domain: DSGVTQTPKHLITATGQRVTLRCSPRSGDLSVYWYQQSLDQGLQFLIQYYNGEERAKGNILERFSAQQFPDLHSELNLSSLELGDSALYFCASSPHRGGGFYEQYFGPGTRLTVT.

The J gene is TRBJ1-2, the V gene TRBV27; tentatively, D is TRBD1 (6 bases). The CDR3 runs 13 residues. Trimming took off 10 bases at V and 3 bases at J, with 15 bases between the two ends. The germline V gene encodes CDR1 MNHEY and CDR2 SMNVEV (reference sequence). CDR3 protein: CATRRGSYYGYTF. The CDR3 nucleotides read TGTGCCACCAGAAGGGGGTCCTACTATGGCTACACCTTC.

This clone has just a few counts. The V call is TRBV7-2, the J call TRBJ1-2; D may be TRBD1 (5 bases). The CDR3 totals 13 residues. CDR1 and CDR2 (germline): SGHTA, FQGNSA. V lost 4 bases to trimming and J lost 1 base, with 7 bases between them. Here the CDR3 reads CASSSTVNYGYTF. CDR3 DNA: TGTGCCAGCAGCTCGACAGTTAACTATGGCTACACCTTC.

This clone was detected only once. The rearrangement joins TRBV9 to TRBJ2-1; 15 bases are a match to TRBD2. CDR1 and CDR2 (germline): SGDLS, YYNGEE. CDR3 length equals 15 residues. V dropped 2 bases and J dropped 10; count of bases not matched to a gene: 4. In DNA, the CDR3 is TGTGCCAGCAGCGTTCCGGGACTAGCGGGGGGAGAGCAGTTCTTC. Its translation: CASSVPGLAGGEQFF.

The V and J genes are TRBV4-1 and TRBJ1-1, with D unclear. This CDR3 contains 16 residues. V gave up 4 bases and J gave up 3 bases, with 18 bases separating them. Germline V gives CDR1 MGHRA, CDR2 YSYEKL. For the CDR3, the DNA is TGCGCCAGCAGCCCCCGAGCGGTAGGGAAGGACACTGAAGCTTTCTTT. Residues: CASSPRAVGKDTEAFF.

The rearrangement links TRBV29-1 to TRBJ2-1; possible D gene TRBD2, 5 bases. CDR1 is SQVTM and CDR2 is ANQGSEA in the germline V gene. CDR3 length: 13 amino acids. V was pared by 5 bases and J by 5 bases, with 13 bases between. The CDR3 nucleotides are TGCAGCGTTTGGAGGTCAGAGAACAATGAGCAGTTCTTC. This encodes CSVWRSENNEQFF.

DNA for the CDR3: TGTGCCAGTACCCTCCGGGACAGGGGAGAAAAACTGTTTTTT. It yields the protein CASTLRDRGEKLFF. This rearrangement joins TRBV19 to TRBJ1-4, with TRBD1 matching over 10 bases. With V trimmed by 7 bases and J by 8 bases, 7 bases remained unmatched. The length of the CDR3 is 14 residues. Looked up from germline, CDR1 is LNHDA and CDR2 is SQIVND (reference sequence).

The CDR3 is CASSHGRGAEKLFF. The CDR3 region has the DNA TGCGCCAGCAGCCACGGACGGGGGGCCGAAAAACTGTTTTTT. The rearrangement uses TRBV5-1 and TRBJ1-4; TRBD1 might be the D (6 bases). Germline V gene lookup returns CDR1 SGHRS and CDR2 YFSETQ. The CDR3 totals 14 residues. V shed 4 bases and J shed 8 bases, with 15 bases lying between them. Using reference TRBV5-1 and TRBJ1-4 for the parts outside the CDR3, the full variable domain is KAGVTQTPRYLIKTRGQQVTLSCSPISGHRSVSWYQQTPGQGLQFLFEYFSETQRNKGNFPGRFSGRQFSNSRSEMNVSTLELGDSALYLCASSHGRGAEKLFFGSGTQLSVL.

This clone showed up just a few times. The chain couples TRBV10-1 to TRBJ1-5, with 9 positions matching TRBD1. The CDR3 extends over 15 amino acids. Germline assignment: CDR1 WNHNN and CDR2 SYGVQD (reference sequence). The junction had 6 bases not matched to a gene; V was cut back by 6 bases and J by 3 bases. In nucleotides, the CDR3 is TGCGCCAGCAGAGACGGACAGGGGAACAATCAGCCCCAGCATTTT. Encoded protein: CASRDGQGNNQPQHF.

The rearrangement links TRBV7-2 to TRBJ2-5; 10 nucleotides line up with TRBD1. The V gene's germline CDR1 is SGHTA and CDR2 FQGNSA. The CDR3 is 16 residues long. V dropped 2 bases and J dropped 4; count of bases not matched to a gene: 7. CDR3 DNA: TGTGCCAGCAGCTTAACGAGGGACAGGGGAGGAGAGACCCAGTACTTC. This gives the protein CASSLTRDRGGETQYF.

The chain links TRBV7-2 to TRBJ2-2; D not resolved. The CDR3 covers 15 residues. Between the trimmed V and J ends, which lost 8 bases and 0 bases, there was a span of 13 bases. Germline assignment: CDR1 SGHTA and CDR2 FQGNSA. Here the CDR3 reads CASASRRTNTGELFF. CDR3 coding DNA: TGTGCCAGCGCCTCTAGGCGTACGAACACCGGGGAGCTGTTTTTT.

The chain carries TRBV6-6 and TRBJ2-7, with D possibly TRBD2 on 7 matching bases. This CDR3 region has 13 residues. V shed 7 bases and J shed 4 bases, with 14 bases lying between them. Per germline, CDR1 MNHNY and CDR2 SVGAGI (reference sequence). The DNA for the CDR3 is TGTGCCAGCACCCCCGGGGGGCGATACGAGCAGTACTTC. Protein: CASTPGGRYEQYF.

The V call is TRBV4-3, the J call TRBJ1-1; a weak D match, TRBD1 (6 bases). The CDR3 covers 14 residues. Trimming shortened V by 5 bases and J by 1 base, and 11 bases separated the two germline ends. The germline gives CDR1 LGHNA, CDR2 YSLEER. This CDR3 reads CASSYRGANTEAFF. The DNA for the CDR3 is TGCGCCAGCAGCTACCGGGGGGCGAACACTGAAGCTTTCTTT.

The CDR3: CASRSTSLQGGRQPQHF. CDR3 bases: TGTGCCAGCAGGTCAACCTCTTTACAGGGTGGGCGTCAGCCCCAGCATTTT. This sequence joins TRBV28 and TRBJ1-5, with D perhaps TRBD1 (6 bases). The CDR3 runs to 17 residues. The V gene lost 6 bases and the J gene lost 6 bases, with 24 bases spanning the gap. Germline CDR1 and CDR2: MDHEN and SYDVKM.

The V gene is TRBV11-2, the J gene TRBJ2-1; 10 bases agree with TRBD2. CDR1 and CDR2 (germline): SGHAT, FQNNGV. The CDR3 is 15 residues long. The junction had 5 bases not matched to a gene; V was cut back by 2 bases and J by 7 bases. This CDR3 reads CASSLSGGARNEQFF. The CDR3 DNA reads TGTGCCAGCAGCTTAAGCGGGGGGGCCCGGAATGAGCAGTTCTTC.

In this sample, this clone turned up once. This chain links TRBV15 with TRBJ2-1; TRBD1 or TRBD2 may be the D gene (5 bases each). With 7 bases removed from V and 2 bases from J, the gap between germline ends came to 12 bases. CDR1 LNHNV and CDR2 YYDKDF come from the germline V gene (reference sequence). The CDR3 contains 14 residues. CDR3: CATKRGNTYNEQFF. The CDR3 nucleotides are TGTGCCACCAAACGGGGCAACACCTACAATGAGCAGTTCTTC.

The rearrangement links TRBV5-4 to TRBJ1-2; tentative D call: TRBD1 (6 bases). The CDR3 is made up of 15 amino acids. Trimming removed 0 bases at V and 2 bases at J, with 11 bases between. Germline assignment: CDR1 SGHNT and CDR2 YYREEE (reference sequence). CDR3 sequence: CASSLGGGLNYGYTF. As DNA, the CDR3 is TGTGCCAGCAGCTTGGGTGGGGGGCTCAACTATGGCTACACCTTC.

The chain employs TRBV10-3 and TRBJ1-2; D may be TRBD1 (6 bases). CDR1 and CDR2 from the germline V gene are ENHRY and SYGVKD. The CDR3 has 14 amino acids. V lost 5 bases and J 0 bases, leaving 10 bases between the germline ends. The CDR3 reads CAISWTATNYGYTF. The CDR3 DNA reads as TGTGCCATCAGTTGGACAGCCACTAACTATGGCTACACCTTC.

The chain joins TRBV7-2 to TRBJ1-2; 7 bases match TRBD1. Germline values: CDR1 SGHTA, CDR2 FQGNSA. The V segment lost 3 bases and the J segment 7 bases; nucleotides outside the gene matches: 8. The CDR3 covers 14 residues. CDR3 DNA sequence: TGTGCCAGCAGCTTTTGGACAGGCGCCGGTGGCTACACCTTC. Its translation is CASSFWTGAGGYTF.